This T cell receptor (beta chain) was captured by sequencing in a study of T cell changes during pregnancy in multiple sclerosis. The V gene's germline CDR1 is SGHRS and CDR2 YFSETQ. The CDR3 has 16 residues. The V and J ends lost 4 bases and 4 bases, in that order; junction bases with no gene match: 12. TCRdb's table, derived via immunoSEQ multiplex PCR, lists solely in-frame clones and lacks some. Here the sample spans roughly 30,000 clones, over 75% being singletons. J is TRBJ1-2 and V is TRBV5-1; 8 bases are a match to TRBD1. Source: CD8+ T cells from peripheral blood mononuclear cells, taken in the second trimester of pregnancy. This TCR was sampled from a female donor with multiple sclerosis, enrolled in a pregnancy study. This CDR3 is CASSMGEGQGGYGYTF. The CDR3 DNA sequence: TGCGCCAGCAGCATGGGTGAAGGACAGGGCGGCTATGGCTACACCTTC. The complete variable domain, with remaining parts taken from reference TRBV5-1 and TRBJ1-2, reads KAGVTQTPRYLIKTRGQQVTLSCSPISGHRSVSWYQQTPGQGLQFLFEYFSETQRNKGNFPGRFSGRQFSNSRSEMNVSTLELGDSALYLCASSMGEGQGGYGYTFGSGTRLTVV.